The 17 T cell receptor beta chains below come from one sample, sequenced in a study of CD8 T cells in ankylosing spondylitis. TCRdb independently ran MiXCR on the 5' RACE reads; one entry per CDR3 protein. The sample includes some 100,000 distinct CDR3 sequences, roughly 8.7% of them seen just once. The specimen was blood, either unsorted or a sorted T cell fraction (not recorded which). Every receptor here comes from a male donor with ankylosing spondylitis or in good health (not recorded which).

This clonotype was recorded at least ten times. V usage is TRBV7-9 and J usage is TRBJ2-1, with D perhaps TRBD2 (6 bases). Per germline, CDR1 SEHNR and CDR2 FQNEAQ (reference sequence). This CDR3 spans 12 amino acids. The germline V and J ends were trimmed by 5 bases and 14 bases, with 16 bases remaining between them. The CDR3 spells CASSLRFSGEFF. The CDR3 nucleotides are TGTGCCAGCAGCCTACGATTCTCGGGGGAGTTCTTC.

This clonotype was observed many times. The rearrangement links TRBV6-1 to TRBJ1-2; the match to TRBD1 covers 8 bases. Germline values: CDR1 MNHNS, CDR2 SASEGT. This CDR3 region has 13 residues. V was clipped by 6 bases and J by 4 bases; unmatched bases: 4. CDR3 nucleotide sequence: TGTGCCAGCAGCTCGACAGGGGTCTATGGCTACACCTTC. The encoded protein is CASSSTGVYGYTF.

The sample holds many counts of this clonotype. The chain joins TRBV29-1 to TRBJ2-1, with a tentative D call TRBD1 (6 bases). The germline V gene encodes CDR1 SQVTM and CDR2 ANQGSEA. The CDR3 contains 12 residues. V was shortened by 5 bases and J by 5 bases, with 10 bases between the two germline ends. CDR3 DNA sequence: TGCAGCGTTCGATGGACAGACAATGAGCAGTTCTTC. Translation: CSVRWTDNEQFF.

This clonotype appeared many times. The chain combines TRBV4-3 with TRBJ2-3, with 12 bases aligning to TRBD2. The CDR3 has 17 amino acids. The ends lost 0 bases at V and 0 bases at J; junction bases unmatched: 1. Germline CDR1 LGHNA, CDR2 YSLEER. CDR3 amino acids: CASSQELAGGSTDTQYF. CDR3 nucleotides: TGCGCCAGCAGCCAAGAACTAGCGGGGGGTAGCACAGATACGCAGTATTTT.

This clonotype appeared many times. The V and J genes are TRBV5-1 and TRBJ1-1; D not certain. The V end was cut by 4 bases, the J end by 11 bases, with 15 bases between. The CDR3 covers 12 residues. Germline V gene lookup returns CDR1 SGHRS and CDR2 YFSETQ. The CDR3 region is CASSPATPPAFF. In nucleotides, the CDR3 is TGCGCCAGCAGCCCTGCGACCCCTCCGGCTTTCTTT. The whole variable domain, filled in from reference TRBV5-1 and TRBJ1-1, reads KAGVTQTPRYLIKTRGQQVTLSCSPISGHRSVSWYQQTPGQGLQFLFEYFSETQRNKGNFPGRFSGRQFSNSRSEMNVSTLELGDSALYLCASSPATPPAFFGQGTRLTVV.

The sample holds many counts of this clonotype. The V call is TRBV3-1, the J call TRBJ1-1, with a weak D call TRBD1 (5 bases). CDR1 and CDR2 from the germline V gene are LGHDT and YNNKEL (reference sequence). The V and J ends lost 1 base and 0 bases respectively, with 18 bases between them. This CDR3 has 18 amino acids. CDR3 sequence (DNA): TGTGCCAGCAGCCAAGGGGGCCACAGAGTTAGGATGAACACTGAAGCTTTCTTT. This gives the protein CASSQGGHRVRMNTEAFF.

Ten or more counts support this clonotype. The gene calls are TRBV3-1 and TRBJ1-4; D not resolved. V dropped 4 bases and J dropped 7 bases, with 7 bases sitting between them. CDR3 length equals 12 residues. The germline V gene encodes CDR1 LGHDT and CDR2 YNNKEL (reference sequence). The CDR3 nucleotides are TGTGCCAGCAGCCCCTATCGTGAAAAACTGTTTTTT. This sequence encodes CASSPYREKLFF.

Many counts were recorded for this clonotype. The chain joins TRBV10-3 to TRBJ2-1, with 7 bases lining up with TRBD2. Germline V lookup: CDR1 ENHRY, CDR2 SYGVKD. Trimming at V came to 2 bases and at J to 11 bases, leaving 6 bases not matched to a gene. The CDR3 contains 13 residues. The CDR3 here is CAISEALAEKQFF. The CDR3 DNA is TGTGCCATCAGTGAGGCGCTAGCGGAGAAGCAGTTCTTC.

In its sample, this clonotype was seen many times. The rearrangement uses TRBV20-1 and TRBJ2-7, with a tentative D call TRBD2 (7 bases). The germline V and J ends were trimmed by 6 bases and 7 bases, with 19 bases remaining between them. The CDR3 contains 13 residues. Germline V gene lookup returns CDR1 DFQATT and CDR2 SNEGSKA (reference sequence). The CDR3 DNA is TGCAGTGCCAGTGGGGGGGGCGCGAGGGAGCAGTACTTC. Residues: CSASGGGAREQYF.

This clonotype was counted between two and nine times. This rearrangement joins TRBV7-2 to TRBJ2-1; no clear D gene. CDR1 and CDR2 (germline): SGHTA, FQGNSA. This CDR3 has 12 amino acids. Trimming pared 0 bases from V and 9 bases from J, leaving 6 bases between. The CDR3 loop is CASSLARSEQFF. The CDR3 DNA reads as TGTGCCAGCAGCTTAGCTCGTAGTGAGCAGTTCTTC.

There are many counts of this clonotype. CDR3 sequence reads: CASSRGTSSYEQYF. CDR3 nucleotides: TGCGCCAGCAGCCGGGGAACTAGCTCCTACGAGCAGTACTTC. This sequence joins TRBV5-1 and TRBJ2-7; D is possibly TRBD2 (5 bases). The germline V gene has CDR1 SGHRS and CDR2 YFSETQ. This CDR3 has 14 amino acids. Trimming pared 4 bases from V and 0 bases from J, leaving 11 bases between.

This clonotype has a count of ten or more. The rearrangement joins TRBV10-3 to TRBJ1-6; 9 bases agree with TRBD1. The germline V gene has CDR1 ENHRY and CDR2 SYGVKD. The length of the CDR3 is 16 residues. Trimming removed 4 bases from V and 7 bases from J; junction bases left unmatched: 8. CDR3 in amino acids: CAISGRDRAINSPLHF. DNA of the CDR3: TGTGCCATCAGTGGCCGGGACAGGGCGATCAATTCACCCCTCCACTTT.

This clonotype turned up a few times. The CDR3 protein is CASQGWSDTQYF. The CDR3 DNA reads as TGTGCCAGCCAGGGGTGGTCAGATACGCAGTATTTT. This chain connects TRBV11-2 to TRBJ2-3, with D possibly being TRBD1 (6 bases). Trimming shortened V by 8 bases and J by 4 bases, and 10 bases separated the two germline ends. Germline V gives CDR1 SGHAT, CDR2 FQNNGV. The CDR3 totals 12 residues.

There are many counts of this clonotype. This chain uses TRBV6-5 with TRBJ2-7; tentatively, D is TRBD2 (5 bases). The CDR3 contains 15 residues. V shed 0 bases and J shed 0 bases, with 9 bases lying between them. From germline, CDR1 is MNHEY and CDR2 SVGAGI. The CDR3 is CASSYSGGSSYEQYF. In nucleotides, the CDR3 is TGTGCCAGCAGTTACTCCGGAGGTTCCTCCTACGAGCAGTACTTC.

This clonotype was counted a few times. This chain joins TRBV12-3 or TRBV12-4 and TRBJ1-1; D call uncertain. The CDR3 loop spans 13 amino acids. Between the trimmed V and J ends, which lost 5 bases and 2 bases, there was a span of 9 bases. This CDR3 reads CASSPQTNTEAFF. CDR3 DNA sequence: TGTGCCAGCAGTCCGCAGACCAACACTGAAGCTTTCTTT.

This clonotype showed up many times. This chain connects TRBV7-3 to TRBJ2-3; 8 nucleotides agree with TRBD2. The CDR3 has 13 residues. Trimming took 4 bases from V and 5 from J; bases not matched to a gene: 2. The germline gives CDR1 SGHTA, CDR2 FQGTGA. The chain's CDR3 is CASSYSGGDTQYF. The CDR3 nucleotides are TGTGCCAGCAGCTACAGCGGGGGAGATACGCAGTATTTT.

This clonotype was counted at least ten times. The chain couples TRBV27 to TRBJ2-2; possible D gene TRBD2, 6 bases. The V gene's germline CDR1 is MNHEY and CDR2 SMNVEV (reference sequence). V dropped 1 base and J dropped 0 bases, with 9 bases sitting between them. This CDR3 has 16 amino acids. CDR3 DNA sequence: TGTGCCAGCAGTTTATTGTGGGGGGCGAACACCGGGGAGCTGTTTTTT. The encoded protein is CASSLLWGANTGELFF.